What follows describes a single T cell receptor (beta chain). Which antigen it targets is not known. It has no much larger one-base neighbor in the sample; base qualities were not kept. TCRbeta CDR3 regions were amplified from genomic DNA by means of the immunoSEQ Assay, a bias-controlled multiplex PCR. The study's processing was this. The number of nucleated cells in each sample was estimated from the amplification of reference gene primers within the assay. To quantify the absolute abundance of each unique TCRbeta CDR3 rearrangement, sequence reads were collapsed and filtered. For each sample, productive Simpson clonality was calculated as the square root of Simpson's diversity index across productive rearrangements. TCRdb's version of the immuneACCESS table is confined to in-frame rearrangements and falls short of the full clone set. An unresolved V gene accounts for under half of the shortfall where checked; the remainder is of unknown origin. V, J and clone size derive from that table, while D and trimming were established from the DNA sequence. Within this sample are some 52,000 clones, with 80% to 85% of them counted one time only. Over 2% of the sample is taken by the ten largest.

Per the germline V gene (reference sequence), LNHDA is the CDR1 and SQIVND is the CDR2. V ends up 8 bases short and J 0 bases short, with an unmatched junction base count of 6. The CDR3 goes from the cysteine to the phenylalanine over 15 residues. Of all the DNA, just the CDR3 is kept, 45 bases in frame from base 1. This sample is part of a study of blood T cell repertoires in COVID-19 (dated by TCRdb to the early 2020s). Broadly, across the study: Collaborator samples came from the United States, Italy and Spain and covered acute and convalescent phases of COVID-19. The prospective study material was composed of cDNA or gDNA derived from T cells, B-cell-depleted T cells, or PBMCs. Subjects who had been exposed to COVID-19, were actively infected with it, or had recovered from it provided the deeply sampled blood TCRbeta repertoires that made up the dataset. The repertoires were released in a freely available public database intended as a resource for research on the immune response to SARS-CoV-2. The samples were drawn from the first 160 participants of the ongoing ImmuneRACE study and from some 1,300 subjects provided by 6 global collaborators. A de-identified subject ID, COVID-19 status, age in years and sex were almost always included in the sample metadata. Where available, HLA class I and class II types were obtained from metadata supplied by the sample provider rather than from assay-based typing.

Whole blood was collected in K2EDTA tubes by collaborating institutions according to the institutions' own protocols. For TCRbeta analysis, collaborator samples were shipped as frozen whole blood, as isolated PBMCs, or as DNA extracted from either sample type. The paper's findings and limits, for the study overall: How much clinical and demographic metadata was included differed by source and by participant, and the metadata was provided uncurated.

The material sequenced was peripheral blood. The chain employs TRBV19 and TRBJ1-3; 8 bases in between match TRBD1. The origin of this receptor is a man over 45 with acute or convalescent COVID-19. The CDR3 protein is CASRRDRSSGNTIYF. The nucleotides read TGTGCCAGTCGCCGGGACAGGTCCTCTGGAAACACCATATATTTT.